The sequence of this T cell receptor (beta chain) was determined in a study of OX40 agonist ivuxolimab in advanced cancers. TCRdb keeps only in-frame clones here, not all; method: immunoSEQ multiplex PCR. Here the sample spans more than 70,000 clones, roughly 90% being singletons. Study conclusions and caveats: Mean expanded clone counts were higher in CD8+ than CD4+ T cells.

V gave up 7 bases and J gave up 5 bases, with 11 bases separating them. The CDR3 extends over 13 amino acids. Germline V gives CDR1 LNHDA, CDR2 SQIVND (reference sequence). Concerning this clone: Its matching antigen is unknown.

This TCR was sampled from an adult with an advanced solid tumor such as melanoma, head and neck, liver or kidney cancer. The sequenced sample was CD4+ or CD8+ T cells sorted from blood, obtained in a trial of the OX40 agonist ivuxolimab. The chain joins TRBV19 to TRBJ2-2; D is possibly TRBD2 (6 bases). CDR3 in amino acids: CASMGGGTGELFF. The CDR3 nucleotides read TGTGCCAGTATGGGGGGTGGGACCGGGGAGCTGTTTTTT.